This T cell receptor (beta chain) was profiled in a study of T-cell reconstitution after alpha-beta-depleted transplantation in children. This clonotype has only a few counts. Researchers prepared the TCRbeta library using unique molecular identifiers, the study reports. TCRdb fed the PCR reads into MiXCR, producing one record per CDR3 protein. The table shows around 380,000 distinct CDR3 sequences, with 9.5% to 13% occurring only once. The CDR3 is 14 amino acids. Germline V gene sequence: CDR1 SGDLS, CDR2 YYNGEE. Trimming left V 4 bases short and J 4 bases short, with 14 bases between. This clonotype was sampled from a human donor who donated a stem cell graft to a child with acute myeloid leukemia. Sequenced material: PBMCs from the stem cell graft donor, taken from the stem cell graft. V gene TRBV9 combines with J gene TRBJ1-1; perhaps TRBD1 as D (5 bases). CDR3 nucleotides: TGTGCCAGCAGCACCAGTCCGGGGGGCACTGAAGCTTTCTTT. Its translation is CASSTSPGGTEAFF. Supplemented by reference TRBV9 and TRBJ1-1, the full variable domain reads DSGVTQTPKHLITATGQRVTLRCSPRSGDLSVYWYQQSLDQGLQFLIQYYNGEERAKGNILERFSAQQFPDLHSELNLSSLELGDSALYFCASSTSPGGTEAFFGQGTRLTVV.